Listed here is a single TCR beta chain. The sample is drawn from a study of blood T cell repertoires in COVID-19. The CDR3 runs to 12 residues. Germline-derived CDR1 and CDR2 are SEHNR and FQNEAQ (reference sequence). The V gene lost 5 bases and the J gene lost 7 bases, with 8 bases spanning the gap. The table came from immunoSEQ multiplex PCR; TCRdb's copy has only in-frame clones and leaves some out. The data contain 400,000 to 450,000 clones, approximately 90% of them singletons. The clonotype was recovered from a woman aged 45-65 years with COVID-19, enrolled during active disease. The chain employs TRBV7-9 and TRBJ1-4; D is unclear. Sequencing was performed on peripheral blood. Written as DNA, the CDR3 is TGTGCCAGCAGCCCAGATGCTGAAAAACTGTTTTTT. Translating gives CASSPDAEKLFF.